This entry lists 10 T cell receptor beta chains sequenced from one sample in a study of cytomegalovirus exposure and HLA in healthy donors. PCR amplification relied on 60 Vbeta primers (plus 13 Jbeta primers). Sequenced by immunoSEQ multiplex PCR; TCRdb stores in-frame clones only, minus some. The data show 100,000 to 150,000 clones, roughly 80% seen once. Specimen: PBMCs. All receptors derive from a woman between 45 and 60 years old in good health and CMV-seronegative.

Notes on this clone: The same CDR3 is also encoded by other DNA sequences in this sample. This chain connects TRBV5-1 to TRBJ2-1, with unresolved D. CDR1 and CDR2 (germline): SGHRS, YFSETQ. This CDR3 spans 15 amino acids. Trimming removed 2 bases from V and 0 bases from J, with 9 bases in between. Written as DNA, the CDR3 is TGCGCCAGCAGCTTCCTGACGGGCTCCTACAATGAGCAGTTCTTC. Translating it yields CASSFLTGSYNEQFF.

This chain joins TRBV18 and TRBJ1-5; 8 bases fit TRBD1. Germline trimming cut 5 bases from V and 5 bases from J; bases unmatched to any gene: 8. Germline assignment: CDR1 KGHSH and CDR2 LQKENI. The CDR3 has 15 residues. DNA for the CDR3: TGTGCCAGCTCATACCGACAGGGGAGGGATCAGCCCCAGCATTTT. This gives the protein CASSYRQGRDQPQHF.

V usage is TRBV6-5 and J usage is TRBJ2-7, with 9 positions matching TRBD2. V was pared by 2 bases and J by 2 bases, with 4 bases of the junction left unmatched. Per germline, CDR1 MNHEY and CDR2 SVGAGI. The CDR3 sequence is 15 residues long. Here the CDR3 reads CASSYRREGPYEQYF. The CDR3 DNA reads as TGTGCCAGCAGTTACCGGCGGGAGGGCCCCTACGAGCAGTACTTC.

The gene calls are TRBV30 and TRBJ2-3; no firm D call. V lost 0 bases and J 4 bases, leaving 8 bases between the germline ends. The CDR3 sequence is 13 residues long. From germline, CDR1 is GTSNPN and CDR2 SVGIG (reference sequence). The CDR3 region is CAWSVLQADTQYF. CDR3 in DNA: TGTGCCTGGAGTGTACTTCAGGCAGATACGCAGTATTTT.

V and J are TRBV18 and TRBJ1-1; tentative D call: TRBD1 (6 bases). From germline, CDR1 is KGHSH and CDR2 LQKENI. V dropped 4 bases and J dropped 4 bases, with 13 bases sitting between them. The CDR3 sequence is 14 residues long. The chain's CDR3 is CASSREGGSTEAFF. CDR3 in DNA: TGTGCCAGCTCACGAGAAGGGGGTAGCACTGAAGCTTTCTTT.

The chain employs TRBV5-1 and TRBJ2-3; TRBD2 might be the D (5 bases). The V gene lost 0 bases and the J gene lost 2 bases, with 10 bases spanning the gap. This CDR3 is 15 amino acids long. Germline V lookup: CDR1 SGHRS, CDR2 YFSETQ. This chain's CDR3 is CASSLDSGYTDTQYF. The CDR3 DNA reads TGCGCCAGCAGCTTGGATTCGGGGTACACAGATACGCAGTATTTT. Full variable domain (rest looked up from reference TRBV5-1 and TRBJ2-3): KAGVTQTPRYLIKTRGQQVTLSCSPISGHRSVSWYQQTPGQGLQFLFEYFSETQRNKGNFPGRFSGRQFSNSRSEMNVSTLELGDSALYLCASSLDSGYTDTQYFGPGTRLTVL.

The CDR3 sequence is CASSLGTSGSSYEQYF. The CDR3 nucleotides read TGTGCCAGCAGCTTAGGGACTAGCGGGAGCAGCTACGAGCAGTACTTC. The chain is built from TRBV7-2 and TRBJ2-7; 13 nucleotides align to TRBD2. Looked up from germline, CDR1 is SGHTA and CDR2 is FQGNSA. The CDR3 sequence is 16 residues long. V shed 1 base and J 3 bases; nucleotides not matched to a gene: 3.

This clone was found a few times. The V call is TRBV10-1, the J call TRBJ1-2; D perhaps matches TRBD1 (6 bases). Germline V gene data show CDR1 as WNHNN and CDR2 as SYGVQD (reference sequence). Trimming removed 6 bases from V and 6 bases from J, with 17 bases in between. The CDR3 spans 14 residues. CDR3 nucleotide sequence: TGCGCCAGCAGAGGGGGTACGGGATTGCATGGCTACACCTTC. It codes for CASRGGTGLHGYTF.

The rearrangement joins TRBV30 to TRBJ2-3; unclear D gene. Looked up from germline, CDR1 is GTSNPN and CDR2 is SVGIG (reference sequence). This CDR3 region has 12 residues. Trimming shortened V by 0 bases and J by 4 bases, and 5 bases separated the two germline ends. For the CDR3, the DNA is TGTGCCTGGAGTGTACAGTCAGATACGCAGTATTTT. Its protein product is CAWSVQSDTQYF.

This rearrangement joins TRBV28 to TRBJ1-5; D gene uncertain. V was pared by 3 bases and J by 0 bases, with 6 bases between. CDR1 and CDR2 from the germline V gene are MDHEN and SYDVKM. The CDR3 contains 14 residues. The CDR3: CASSFPYSNQPQHF. As DNA, the CDR3 is TGTGCCAGCAGTTTTCCGTATAGCAATCAGCCCCAGCATTTT.